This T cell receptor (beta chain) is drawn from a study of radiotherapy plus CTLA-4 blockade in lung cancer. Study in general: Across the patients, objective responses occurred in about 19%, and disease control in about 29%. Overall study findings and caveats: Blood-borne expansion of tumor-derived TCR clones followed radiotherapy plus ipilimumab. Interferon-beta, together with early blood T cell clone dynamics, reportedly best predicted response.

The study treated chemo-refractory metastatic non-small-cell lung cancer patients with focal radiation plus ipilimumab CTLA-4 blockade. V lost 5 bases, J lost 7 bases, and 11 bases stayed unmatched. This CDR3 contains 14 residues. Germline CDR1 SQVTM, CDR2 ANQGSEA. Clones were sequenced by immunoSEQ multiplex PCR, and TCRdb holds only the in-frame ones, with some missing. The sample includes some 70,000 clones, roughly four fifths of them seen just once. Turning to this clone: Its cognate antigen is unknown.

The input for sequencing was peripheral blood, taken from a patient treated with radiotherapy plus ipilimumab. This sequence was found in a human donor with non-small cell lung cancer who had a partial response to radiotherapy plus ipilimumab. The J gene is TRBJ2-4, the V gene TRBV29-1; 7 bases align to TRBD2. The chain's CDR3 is CSVRAGQGGNIQYF. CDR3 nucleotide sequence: TGCAGCGTTAGGGCGGGGCAGGGAGGGAACATTCAGTACTTC.